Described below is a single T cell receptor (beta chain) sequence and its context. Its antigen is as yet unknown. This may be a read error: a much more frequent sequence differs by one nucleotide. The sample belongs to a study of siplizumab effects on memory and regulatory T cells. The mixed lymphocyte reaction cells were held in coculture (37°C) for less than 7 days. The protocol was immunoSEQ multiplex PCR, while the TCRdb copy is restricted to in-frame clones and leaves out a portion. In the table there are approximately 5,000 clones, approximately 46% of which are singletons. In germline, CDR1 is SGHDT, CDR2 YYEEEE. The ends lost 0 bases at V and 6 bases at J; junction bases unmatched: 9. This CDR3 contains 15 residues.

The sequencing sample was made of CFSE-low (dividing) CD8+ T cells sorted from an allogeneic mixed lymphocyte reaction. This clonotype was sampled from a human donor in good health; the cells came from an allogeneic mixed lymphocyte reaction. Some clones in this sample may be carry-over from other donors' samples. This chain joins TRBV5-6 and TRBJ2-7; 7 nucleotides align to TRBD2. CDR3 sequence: CASSLGQGGLLEQYF. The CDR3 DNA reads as TGTGCCAGCAGCTTGGGGCAGGGAGGGTTGCTCGAGCAGTACTTC.